This T cell receptor beta chain was observed in a study of Tregs in tolerant kidney transplant recipients. CD4+CD25+CD127- Tregs, CD4+CD25- non-Tregs, CD4 and CD8 cells were sorted. Generated by immunoSEQ multiplex PCR, the TCRdb table keeps only in-frame clones and is missing some. The table lists just over 15,000 clones, more than 80% of them singletons, with under 15% in the top ten. This CDR3 contains 12 residues. Trimming took off 5 bases at V and 7 bases at J, with 12 bases between the two ends. The germline V gene encodes CDR1 MNHEY and CDR2 SMNVEV (reference sequence). With respect to this clone: What it binds is not known.

Study-wide points: Biological reproducibility was not directly addressed in this study. Activated donor B cell expansion appeared to reveal the most relevant donor-specific TCRbeta repertoire. Findings come from small patient numbers and require larger validation.

The TCR comes from a human donor in good health. Material for sequencing was CD8+ T cells from blood. The chain employs TRBV27 and TRBJ2-7; TRBD2 might be the D (6 bases). CDR3 region: CASSPGGWEQYF. The CDR3 DNA is TGTGCCAGCAGTCCCGGGGGATGGGAGCAGTACTTC.